The rows below give T cell receptor beta chains drawn from one sample of a study of T cells in Graves' hyperthyroidism and ophthalmopathy. TCRdb re-called the multiplex PCR reads through MiXCR, storing one row per CDR3 protein. The table includes over 500,000 distinct CDR3 sequences, around 15% detected once. The sample consisted of blood. These receptors originate from a woman aged 30 to 39 with Graves' ophthalmopathy. Both conserved end residues are part of each CDR3. A D gene is named only where the DNA matches it firmly. For some rows the clone size is stated as once, few or many, or as a class when expanded; others skip it.

>TRBD1|few|TRBV6-2/TRBV6-3|TRBJ1-1
TGTGCCAGCAGTGGACCGGGACAGGGGTACACTGAAGCTTTCTTT
CASSGPGQGYTEAFF
>TRBD2|many|TRBV20-1|TRBJ2-1
TGCAGTGCCGACCGGAGCCTGGGGGGGGACAATGAGCAGTTCTTC
CSADRSLGGDNEQFF
>.|few|TRBV9|TRBJ1-5
TGTGCCAGCAGCGTTTCTGGTGCGGGCAATCAGCCCCAGCATTTT
CASSVSGAGNQPQHF
>TRBD2|many|TRBV7-3|TRBJ2-5
TGTGCCAGCAGCCGACGACCACCAAACCCAGCGGGAGGGTATCAAGAGACCCAGTACTTC
CASSRRPPNPAGGYQETQYF
>.|.|TRBV11-2|TRBJ1-3
TGTGCCAGCAGCTTAATTACAGGGATACGGCCTGGAAACACCATATATTTT
CASSLITGIRPGNTIYF
>.|.|TRBV5-1|TRBJ2-2
TGCGCCAGCAGCTTGGCCCGGGGGCAGACCGGGGAGCTGTTTTTT
CASSLARGQTGELFF
>TRBD1|.|TRBV2|TRBJ1-5
TGTGCCAGCAGTGATTCCCGGACAGGTAGTCTAGTGCAGCCCCAGCATTTT
CASSDSRTGSLVQPQHF
>TRBD1|many|TRBV5-5|TRBJ2-5
TGTGCCAGCAGCTTGGAGGGACAGGGCTACCAAGAGACCCAGTACTTC
CASSLEGQGYQETQYF
>TRBD2|few|TRBV4-3|TRBJ2-1
TGCGCCAGCAGCCAAGATCCATCCCTAGGACTAGCGGGAGGTTCGGGTGAGCAGTTCTTC
CASSQDPSLGLAGGSGEQFF
>.|.|TRBV7-9|TRBJ2-7
TGTGCCAGCAGCTCCCCGCAGGGACACTACGAGCAGTACTTC
CASSSPQGHYEQYF
>.|.|TRBV6-1|TRBJ1-5
TGTGCCAGCATTCTAAGGGGGTCGGGTCAGCCCCAGCATTTT
CASILRGSGQPQHF
>TRBD1|.|TRBV7-2|TRBJ1-4
TGTGCCAGCAGCAGGACAGGATTTAATGAAAAACTGTTTTTT
CASSRTGFNEKLFF
>TRBD2|.|TRBV6-4|TRBJ2-3
TGTGCCAGCAGTGACGTGGGAGGGGGCACAGATACGCAGTATTTT
CASSDVGGGTDTQYF
>.|many|TRBV11-3|TRBJ1-2
TGTGCCAGCAGCTTAGAAAGGTTGAGGGGAGATGGCTACACCTTC
CASSLERLRGDGYTF
>.|.|TRBV5-1|TRBJ2-1
TGCGCCAGCAGCCCCCTTCAGGATTCGCAACGGTTCTTC
CASSPLQDSQRFF
>.|many|TRBV28|TRBJ2-7
TGTGCCAGCAGTTTACAAGAGCCCTACGAGCAGTACTTC
CASSLQEPYEQYF
>TRBD2|many|TRBV24-1|TRBJ2-1
TGTGCCACCAGTGATCCGACACTAGCGGGAGAAACGAATGAGCAGTTCTTC
CATSDPTLAGETNEQFF
>.|.|TRBV12-5|TRBJ2-1
TGTGCTAGTGGTCACCCTGATTTGAACAATGAGCAGTTCTTC
CASGHPDLNNEQFF
>.|.|TRBV30|TRBJ2-3
TGTGCCTGGAGTCGACAAGCAGATACGCAGTATTTT
CAWSRQADTQYF
>.|many|TRBV7-9|TRBJ2-3
TGTGCCAGCAGCGACGGGCGAGATACGCAGTATTTT
CASSDGRDTQYF
>.|many|TRBV20-1|TRBJ2-7
TGCAGTGCTCGCTACTTTCAGGGAGGCGAGCAGTACTTC
CSARYFQGGEQYF
>.|few|TRBV20-1|TRBJ2-1
TGCAGTGTGGGGCACAATGAGCAGTTCTTC
CSVGHNEQFF
>.|.|TRBV12-3/TRBV12-4|TRBJ2-3
TGTGCCAGCAGTCCCTCCCGGAAGGGGGGTACGCAGTATTTT
CASSPSRKGGTQYF
>.|.|TRBV7-3|TRBJ2-6
TGTGCCAGCAGCTTCGCAGGGGCCCGGGCCAACGTCCTGACTTTC
CASSFAGARANVLTF
>.|.|TRBV27|TRBJ2-5
TGTGCCAGCAGTTTTGCACAGTCCCAAGAGACCCAGTACTTC
CASSFAQSQETQYF
>TRBD1|.|TRBV5-6|TRBJ1-1
TGTGCCAGCAGCTTACGGCCCACAGGGGCCGTGAACACTGAAGCTTTCTTT
CASSLRPTGAVNTEAFF
>.|many|TRBV7-2|TRBJ2-5
TGTGCCAGCAGCTTAGCGCGAGTAGGCAGGCAAGAGACCCAGTACTTC
CASSLARVGRQETQYF
>.|many|TRBV3-1|TRBJ2-2
TGTGCCAGCAACCCCCGGGACGGCATTACCGGGGAGCTGTTTTTT
CASNPRDGITGELFF
>.|many|TRBV4-3|TRBJ2-5
TGCGCCAGCAGCCAAGAAAGCCACCTTTATCGGGAGTCGTTGTATTGGGAGACCCAGTACTTC
CASSQESHLYRESLYWETQYF
>.|many|TRBV7-2|TRBJ1-6
TGTGCCAGCAGCTTAGTAGGGGAGAGGTCACCCCTCCACTTT
CASSLVGERSPLHF
>TRBD1|few|TRBV5-1|TRBJ2-1
TGCGCCAGCAGCACCGGGACAGATTTTTACAATGAGCAGTTCTTC
CASSTGTDFYNEQFF
>.|few|TRBV7-6|TRBJ2-5
TGTGCCAGCAGCTTACTTACTCCCCAAGAGACCCAGTACTTC
CASSLLTPQETQYF
>.|few|TRBV4-1|TRBJ2-7
TGCGCCAGCAGCCAAGTGGGGGTAGCGGCAGGCTCCTACGAGCAGTACTTC
CASSQVGVAAGSYEQYF
>.|few|TRBV12-3/TRBV12-4|TRBJ1-4
TGTGCCAGCCGGAATAGTGTATATTCAACTAATGAAAAACTGTTTTTT
CASRNSVYSTNEKLFF
>.|many|TRBV9|TRBJ2-3
TGTGCCAGCAGCGTAGGGGTGGAGGGCACAGATACGCAGTATTTT
CASSVGVEGTDTQYF
>TRBD1|many|TRBV20-1|TRBJ1-5
TGCAGTGCTAGCGGCAGGGGGGCGTTTGGCAATCAGCCCCAGCATTTT
CSASGRGAFGNQPQHF
>.|.|TRBV28|TRBJ2-7
TGTGCCAGCGGGGACTCAGGGCCCCCCCTCTACGAGCAGTACTTC
CASGDSGPPLYEQYF
>TRBD2|once|TRBV7-3|TRBJ2-7
TGTGCCAGCAGCTTAGCGATGGCGGGAGGGCCCCACGAGCAGTACTTC
CASSLAMAGGPHEQYF
>.|few|TRBV29-1|TRBJ1-4
TGCAGCGGAAGGGCGGGGGCTAATGAAAAACTGTTTTTT
CSGRAGANEKLFF
>.|many|TRBV5-8|TRBJ1-4
TGTGCCAGCAGCTTTACGACAGCAAGGGGTGAAAAACTGTTTTTT
CASSFTTARGEKLFF
>.|many|TRBV28|TRBJ2-2
TGTGCCAGCAAAAGTCTTCACCGATCGAACACCGGGGAGCTGTTTTTT
CASKSLHRSNTGELFF
>.|.|TRBV29-1|TRBJ1-5
TGCAGCGCAGGGTTGGGCAATCAGCCCCAGCATTTT
CSAGLGNQPQHF
>TRBD2|few|TRBV9|TRBJ2-3
TGTGCCAGCAGCGTGGCACTAGCGGGAGGAAAAGATACGCAGTATTTT
CASSVALAGGKDTQYF
>.|.|TRBV10-3|TRBJ2-7
TGTGCCATCAGTGAGGAGGGGTGGAACGAGCAGTACTTC
CAISEEGWNEQYF
>.|.|TRBV7-9|TRBJ2-7
TGTGCCAGCAGCTTAGCGGAGGAGAGCTACGAGCAGTACTTC
CASSLAEESYEQYF
>.|many|TRBV7-8|TRBJ2-3
TGTGCCAGCAGCTTAGTGGGACTCCAAACTGGCACAGATACGCAGTATTTT
CASSLVGLQTGTDTQYF
>.|many|TRBV28|TRBJ2-1
TGTGCCAGCAGTGGGGGTTACAATGAGCAGTTCTTC
CASSGGYNEQFF
>.|many|TRBV5-8|TRBJ1-1
TGTGCCAGCAGCTTGGTAGGGGTAGTAGGCATGAACACTGAAGCTTTCTTT
CASSLVGVVGMNTEAFF
>.|many|TRBV6-1|TRBJ2-3
TGTGCCAGCAGTACAAGCGTCTCGGGAGATTGGGCAGATACGCAGTATTTT
CASSTSVSGDWADTQYF
>.|many|TRBV7-2|TRBJ1-1
TGTGCCAGCAGCTTAGCCAACCAGGCTTTCTTT
CASSLANQAFF
>.|.|TRBV20-1|TRBJ1-6
TGCAGTGCTAGAGGCCGACGTCAGGGCCCTTATAATTCACCCCTCCACTTT
CSARGRRQGPYNSPLHF
>.|many|TRBV20-1|TRBJ2-3
TGCAGTGCCGAGAGGCTAGCCGGAAGCACAGATACGCAGTATTTT
CSAERLAGSTDTQYF
>.|many|TRBV2|TRBJ2-1
TGTGCCAGCAGGACCACGGGGACCTACAATGAGCAGTTCTTC
CASRTTGTYNEQFF
>.|many|TRBV7-2|TRBJ1-4
TGTGCCAGCAGCTCCCGTCAGGGTGATGAAAAACTGTTTTTT
CASSSRQGDEKLFF
>TRBD2|.|TRBV9|TRBJ2-3
TGTGCCAGCAGCGTATATAGCGGGTGGAGCCCAGGAGGCACAGATACGCAGTATTTT
CASSVYSGWSPGGTDTQYF
>.|many|TRBV27|TRBJ2-1
TGTGCCAGCACTCCCGGGACGCTGAATGAGCAGTTCTTC
CASTPGTLNEQFF